Following are 27 T cell receptor beta chains from one sample sequenced in a study of radiotherapy plus CTLA-4 blockade in lung cancer. The table came from immunoSEQ multiplex PCR; TCRdb's copy has only in-frame clones and leaves some out. Here the sample spans approximately 100,000 clones, more than 75% being singletons. Sequencing was performed on peripheral blood, taken from a patient treated with radiotherapy plus ipilimumab. The receptors come from a human donor with non-small cell lung cancer that progressed on radiotherapy plus ipilimumab. Some clones in this sample may be carry-over from other donors' samples.

This chain uses TRBV11-2 with TRBJ1-1; D is uncertain. The CDR3 consists of 14 residues. Trimming stripped 5 bases from V and 7 bases from J, with 17 bases between. Germline V gene sequence: CDR1 SGHAT, CDR2 FQNNGV. The DNA for the CDR3 is TGTGCCAGCAGCCAAAGACCGAATCCACTTGAAGCTTTCTTT. Protein product: CASSQRPNPLEAFF.

V and J are TRBV7-3 and TRBJ2-1; D may match TRBD1 or TRBD2 (6 bases each). The CDR3 consists of 16 residues. Trimming took 2 bases from V and 7 from J, leaving 18 bases between them. The V gene's germline CDR1 is SGHTA and CDR2 FQGTGA. CDR3 region: CASSLLPGASVNEQFF. The CDR3, as DNA: TGTGCCAGCAGCTTACTCCCGGGGGCCTCCGTAAATGAGCAGTTCTTC.

The V and J genes are TRBV11-2 and TRBJ1-2; D not certain. The CDR3 runs to 15 residues. V was trimmed by 0 bases and J by 9 bases, leaving 17 bases between them. Germline CDR1 is SGHAT and CDR2 is FQNNGV. The DNA for the CDR3 is TGTGCCAGCAGCTTAGATCGGGCGCCTGGAGAGCGCTACACCTTC. Protein product: CASSLDRAPGERYTF.

In its sample, this clone was seen a few times. The rearrangement joins TRBV5-6 to TRBJ1-1; 7 positions match TRBD1. The germline gives CDR1 SGHDT, CDR2 YYEEEE. This CDR3 comprises 14 residues. The J segment lost 3 bases and the V segment lost 2 bases, leaving 4 bases of the junction unmatched. The CDR3 DNA reads as TGTGCCAGCAGCTTAGGGGGCCGAGACACTGAAGCTTTCTTT. Its translation is CASSLGGRDTEAFF.

The chain has TRBV6-5 and TRBJ2-5, with 8 nucleotides matching TRBD2. The CDR3 is 15 amino acids. The germline CDR1 and CDR2 sequences are MNHEY and SVGAGI. The V and J ends lost 6 bases and 1 base, in that order; junction bases with no gene match: 7. CDR3 nucleotides: TGTGCCAGCAGGAACAGACTAGCGCCCCAAGAGACCCAGTACTTC. This encodes CASRNRLAPQETQYF.

This chain connects TRBV5-1 to TRBJ1-1; D is perhaps TRBD1 (5 bases). The V end was cut by 4 bases, the J end by 5 bases, with 12 bases between. The CDR3 has 13 residues. CDR1 and CDR2 from the germline V gene are SGHRS and YFSETQ. The CDR3 loop is CASSPQGGTEAFF. The CDR3 bases are TGCGCCAGCAGCCCTCAGGGTGGTACTGAAGCTTTCTTT.

The gene calls are TRBV19 and TRBJ1-2, with D tentatively TRBD1 (6 bases). This CDR3 has 14 amino acids. Trimming cost V 4 bases and J 2 bases, with 11 bases left between them. The germline CDR1 and CDR2 sequences are LNHDA and SQIVND (reference sequence). The CDR3 DNA reads as TGTGCCAGTAGTACCTGGACAGCGAACTATGGCTACACCTTC. Translation gives CASSTWTANYGYTF.

This chain links TRBV6-1 with TRBJ1-2; no clear D gene. V lost 2 bases to trimming and J lost 4 bases, with 8 bases between them. CDR1 is MNHNS and CDR2 is SASEGT in the germline V gene. The CDR3 runs to 13 residues. This chain's CDR3 is CASSEQVIYGYTF. The CDR3 nucleotides read TGTGCCAGCAGTGAACAGGTGATCTATGGCTACACCTTC.

In this sample, this clone turned up a few times. The chain employs TRBV27 and TRBJ2-2; either TRBD1 or TRBD2 may fit D (5 bases each). Trimming left V 7 bases short and J 3 bases short, with 18 bases between. Germline values: CDR1 MNHEY, CDR2 SMNVEV (reference sequence). The CDR3 is 16 amino acids. Here the CDR3 DNA reads TGTGCCAGCACCCCCCGGGGCAGTCTGTACACCGGGGAGCTGTTTTTT. It yields the protein CASTPRGSLYTGELFF.

The rearrangement links TRBV29-1 to TRBJ1-2; a possible D gene is TRBD1 (5 bases). Trimming removed 0 bases from V and 4 bases from J, with 9 bases in between. The length of the CDR3 is 13 residues. Germline CDR1 and CDR2: SQVTM and ANQGSEA. The CDR3 DNA reads as TGCAGCGTTGAAGATCTGGGGGGCTATGGCTACACCTTC. This encodes CSVEDLGGYGYTF.

V gene TRBV7-9 combines with J gene TRBJ1-6, with 8 bases that match TRBD1. Unmatched junction bases numbered 4, after V lost 7 bases and J lost 5 bases. The CDR3 contains 14 residues. CDR1 and CDR2 from the germline V gene are SEHNR and FQNEAQ (reference sequence). The CDR3 region has the DNA TGTGCCAGCATCCCGACAGGGGATAATTCACCCCTCCACTTT. It codes for CASIPTGDNSPLHF.

In this sample, this clone turned up once. The chain recombines TRBV21-1 with TRBJ1-3; TRBD1 is the table's D call, not checked against the DNA. TRBV21-1 constitutes a pseudogene. The length of the CDR3 is 18 residues. The CDR3 protein is CASLGQIITGGGGNTIYF. The CDR3 DNA is TGTGCCAGCCTAGGACAGATAATTACAGGGGGCGGTGGAAACACCATATATTTT.

V usage is TRBV5-8 and J usage is TRBJ2-5; TRBD2 aligns across 7 bases. CDR3 size: 16 residues. V was clipped by 4 bases and J by 1 base; unmatched bases: 10. The V gene's germline CDR1 is SGHTS and CDR2 YDEGEE. The CDR3, as DNA: TGTGCCAGCAGCCCGTTAACATGGACTAGCCAAGAGACCCAGTACTTC. This gives the protein CASSPLTWTSQETQYF.

The CDR3 loop reads CASSQSLAGQLPTNEQFF. Here the CDR3 DNA reads TGTGCCAGCAGCCAATCGCTAGCGGGCCAACTCCCCACCAATGAGCAGTTCTTC. J is TRBJ2-1 and V is TRBV16; TRBD2 aligns across 8 bases. Germline-derived CDR1 and CDR2 are KGHSY and FQNENV. The CDR3 is 18 amino acids. V was pared by 0 bases and J by 6 bases, with 13 bases of the junction left unmatched.

Here the CDR3 DNA reads TGTGCCAGCAGCTCGGACAGGCCGAATCAGCCCCAGCATTTT. Translated: CASSSDRPNQPQHF. The V and J genes are TRBV7-9 and TRBJ1-5; 7 bases are a match to TRBD1. CDR3 size: 14 residues. The ends lost 4 bases at V and 4 bases at J; junction bases unmatched: 4. Germline-derived CDR1 and CDR2 are SEHNR and FQNEAQ (reference sequence).

V and J are TRBV4-3 and TRBJ2-3, with D perhaps matching TRBD1 or TRBD2 (6 bases each). V dropped 5 bases and J dropped 5 bases, with 17 bases sitting between them. Germline V gene data show CDR1 as LGHNA and CDR2 as YSLEER. CDR3 length equals 15 residues. The CDR3 DNA is TGCGCCAGCAGCATCCGGGGGCAGGAGGGAGATACGCAGTATTTT. Amino acids: CASSIRGQEGDTQYF.

This clone has just a few counts. V and J are TRBV5-1 and TRBJ2-2; 9 bases are shared with TRBD2. V shed 4 bases and J 7 bases; nucleotides not matched to a gene: 8. This CDR3 is built from 15 residues. Per the germline V gene, CDR1 is SGHRS and CDR2 is YFSETQ. CDR3 region: CASSARGGAGGELFF. In nucleotides, the CDR3 is TGCGCCAGCAGCGCCCGCGGGGGGGCTGGCGGGGAGCTGTTTTTT.

This clone has only one observation. CDR3 amino acids: CASSYSSRNTIYF. Here the CDR3 DNA reads TGTGCCAGCAGTTACTCGTCTCGAAACACCATATATTTT. The rearrangement uses TRBV6-6 and TRBJ1-3; D is unclear. There are 13 residues in the CDR3. The germline V gene encodes CDR1 MNHNY and CDR2 SVGAGI (reference sequence). V dropped 0 bases and J dropped 5 bases, with 5 bases sitting between them.

The chain employs TRBV7-9 and TRBJ2-7, with D perhaps given as TRBD1 or TRBD2 (6 bases each). Germline loops: CDR1 SEHNR, CDR2 FQNEAQ (reference sequence). CDR3 length equals 15 residues. V gave up 5 bases and J gave up 5 bases, with 19 bases separating them. Here the CDR3 DNA reads TGTGCCAGCAGCCCCATTTGGAGGGGGGTAAACGAGCAGTACTTC. Translating gives CASSPIWRGVNEQYF.

About this clone itself: Other nucleotide sequences from this sample produce the same CDR3. This sequence joins TRBV10-3 and TRBJ2-3, with D possibly matching TRBD1 (5 bases). Germline V gene data show CDR1 as ENHRY and CDR2 as SYGVKD. V was cut by 10 bases and J by 2 bases, with 16 bases left in between. This CDR3 comprises 14 residues. The CDR3 DNA follows: TGTGCCACATCCCCGGGCAGGGACACAGATACGCAGTATTTT. Translated: CATSPGRDTDTQYF.

Turning to this clone: The same CDR3 can be traced to other DNA sequences in this sample. The V and J genes are TRBV19 and TRBJ1-1; D is unclear. V was trimmed by 5 bases and J by 8 bases, leaving 12 bases between them. Germline lookup yields CDR1 LNHDA and CDR2 SQIVND (reference sequence). The CDR3 runs 12 residues. CDR3 amino acids: CASSVPVGEAFF. CDR3 nucleotides: TGTGCCAGTAGTGTACCGGTGGGGGAAGCTTTCTTT. Supplemented by reference TRBV19 and TRBJ1-1, the full variable domain reads DGGITQSPKYLFRKEGQNVTLSCEQNLNHDAMYWYRQDPGQGLRLIYYSQIVNDFQKGDIAEGYSVSREKKESFPLTVTSAQKNPTAFYLCASSVPVGEAFFGQGTRLTVV.

The chain's CDR3 is CASSLALPTEAFF. The DNA for the CDR3 is TGCGCCAGCAGCTTGGCCTTACCTACTGAAGCTTTCTTT. This chain links TRBV5-1 with TRBJ1-1; D is uncertain. Germline values: CDR1 SGHRS, CDR2 YFSETQ. This CDR3 has 13 residues. V was cut by 0 bases and J by 5 bases, with 8 bases left in between.

For the CDR3, the DNA is TGTGCCAGCAGCCCGGGACTAGCGGGGGGGCCGGAGTATTTT. It specifies CASSPGLAGGPEYF. The chain has TRBV11-2 and TRBJ2-3; 16 bases match TRBD2. Germline V CDR1 and CDR2: SGHAT, FQNNGV. Trimming cost V 5 bases and J 13 bases; bases outside gene matches: 6. CDR3 size: 14 residues.

This clone appeared once. J is TRBJ2-3 and V is TRBV19; tentative D call: TRBD1 (6 bases). Germline CDR1 is LNHDA and CDR2 is SQIVND (reference sequence). The CDR3 runs to 14 residues. Trimming took 4 bases from V and 6 from J, leaving 14 bases between them. The CDR3 nucleotides read TGTGCCAGTAGTAACCAACAGGGTGGGGATACGCAGTATTTT. This codes for CASSNQQGGDTQYF.

The chain couples TRBV27 to TRBJ1-6, with unresolved D. The V gene's germline CDR1 is MNHEY and CDR2 SMNVEV (reference sequence). Trimming removed 5 bases from V and 10 bases from J, with 12 bases in between. This CDR3 spans 13 amino acids. DNA for the CDR3: TGTGCCAGCAGTGCCTACAGCGGATCACCCCTCCACTTT. As protein: CASSAYSGSPLHF.

V gene TRBV19 combines with J gene TRBJ2-7; 10 bases match TRBD2. The CDR3 has 13 residues. Per the germline V gene, CDR1 is LNHDA and CDR2 is SQIVND (reference sequence). The V gene end was trimmed by 7 bases and the J gene end by 3 bases; junction bases not matched to a gene: 3. The DNA for the CDR3 is TGTGCCAGTATGGGACTAGCGAACTACGAGCAGTACTTC. It yields the protein CASMGLANYEQYF.

On this clone: This sample includes further DNA sequences coding for the same CDR3. Written as DNA, the CDR3 is TGTGCCAGCTCACGGGACAGGCAAGAGACCCAGTACTTC. Translated, it gives CASSRDRQETQYF. This rearrangement joins TRBV18 to TRBJ2-5; TRBD1 matches 8 bases. The V gene end was trimmed by 4 bases and the J gene end by 2 bases; junction bases not matched to a gene: 0. The CDR3 contains 13 residues. CDR1 and CDR2 from the germline V gene are KGHSH and LQKENI.